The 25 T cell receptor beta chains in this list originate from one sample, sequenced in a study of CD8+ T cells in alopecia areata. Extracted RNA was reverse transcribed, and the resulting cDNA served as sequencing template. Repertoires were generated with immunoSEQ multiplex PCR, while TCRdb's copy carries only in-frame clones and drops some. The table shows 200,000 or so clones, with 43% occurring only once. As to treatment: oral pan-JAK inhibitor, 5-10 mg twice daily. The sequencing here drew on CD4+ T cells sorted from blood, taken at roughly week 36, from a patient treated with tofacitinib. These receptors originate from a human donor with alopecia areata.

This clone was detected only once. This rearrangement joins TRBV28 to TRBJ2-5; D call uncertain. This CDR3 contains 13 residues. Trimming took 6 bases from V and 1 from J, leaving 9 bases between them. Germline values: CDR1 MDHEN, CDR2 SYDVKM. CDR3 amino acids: CASSTPAQETQYF. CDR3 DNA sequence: TGTGCCAGCAGCACTCCAGCCCAAGAGACCCAGTACTTC.

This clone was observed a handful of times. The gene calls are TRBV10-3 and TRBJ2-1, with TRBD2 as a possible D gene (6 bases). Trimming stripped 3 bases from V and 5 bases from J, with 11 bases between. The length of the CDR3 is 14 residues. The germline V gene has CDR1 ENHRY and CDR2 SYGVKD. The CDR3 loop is CAISERLENNEQFF. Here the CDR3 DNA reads TGTGCCATCAGTGAAAGACTAGAAAACAATGAGCAGTTCTTC.

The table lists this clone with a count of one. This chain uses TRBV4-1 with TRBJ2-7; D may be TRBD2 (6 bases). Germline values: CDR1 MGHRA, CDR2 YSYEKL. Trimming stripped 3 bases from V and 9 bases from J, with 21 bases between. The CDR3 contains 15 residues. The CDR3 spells CASSHVGLQPLGQYF. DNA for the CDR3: TGCGCCAGCAGCCACGTTGGACTACAACCTCTGGGGCAGTACTTC.

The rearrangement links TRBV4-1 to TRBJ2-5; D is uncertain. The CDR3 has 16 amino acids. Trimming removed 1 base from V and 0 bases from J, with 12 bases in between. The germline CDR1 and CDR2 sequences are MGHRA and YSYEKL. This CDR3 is CASSQGTPRNQETQYF. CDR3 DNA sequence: TGCGCCAGCAGCCAAGGGACCCCGAGGAACCAAGAGACCCAGTACTTC.

CDR3 in DNA: TGTGCCAGCAGCTTAGTTTGGGGAACTAGCGGGGAGACCCAGTACTTC. Its protein is CASSLVWGTSGETQYF. The chain uses TRBV7-8 and TRBJ2-5, with TRBD2 matching over 9 bases. V lost 1 base and J lost 5; bases outside the gene matches: 8. This CDR3 has 16 amino acids. Germline CDR1 reads SGHVS; CDR2 reads FQNEAQ.

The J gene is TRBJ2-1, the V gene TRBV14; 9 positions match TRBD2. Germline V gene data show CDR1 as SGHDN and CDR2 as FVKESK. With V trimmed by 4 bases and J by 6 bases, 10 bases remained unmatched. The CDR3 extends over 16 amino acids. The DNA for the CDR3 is TGTGCCAGCAGCCTAATAGCGGGAGCCAGGAGCAATGAGCAGTTCTTC. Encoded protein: CASSLIAGARSNEQFF. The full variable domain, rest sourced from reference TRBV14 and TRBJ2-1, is EAGVTQFPSHSVIEKGQTVTLRCDPISGHDNLYWYRRVMGKEIKFLLHFVKESKQDESGMPNNRFLAERTGGTYSTLKVQPAELEDSGVYFCASSLIAGARSNEQFFGPGTRLTVL.

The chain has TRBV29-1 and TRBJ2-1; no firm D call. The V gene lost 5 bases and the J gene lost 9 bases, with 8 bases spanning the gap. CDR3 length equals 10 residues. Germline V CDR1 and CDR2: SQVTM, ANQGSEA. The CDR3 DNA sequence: TGCAGCGTTATGGTCTCTGAGCAGTTCTTC. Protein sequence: CSVMVSEQFF.

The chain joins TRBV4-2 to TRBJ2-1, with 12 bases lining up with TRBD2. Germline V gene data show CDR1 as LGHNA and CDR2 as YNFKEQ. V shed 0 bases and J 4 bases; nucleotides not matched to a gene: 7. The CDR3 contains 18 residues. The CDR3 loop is CASSQDRRTSGTYNEQFF. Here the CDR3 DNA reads TGTGCCAGCAGCCAAGACCGGCGGACTAGCGGGACGTACAATGAGCAGTTCTTC.

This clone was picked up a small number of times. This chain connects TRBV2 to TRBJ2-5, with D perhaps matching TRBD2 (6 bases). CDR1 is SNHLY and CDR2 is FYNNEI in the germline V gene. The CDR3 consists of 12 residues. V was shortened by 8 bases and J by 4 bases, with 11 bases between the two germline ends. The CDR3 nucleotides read TGTGCCAGCTCAATAGCGGTAGAGACCCAGTACTTC. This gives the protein CASSIAVETQYF.

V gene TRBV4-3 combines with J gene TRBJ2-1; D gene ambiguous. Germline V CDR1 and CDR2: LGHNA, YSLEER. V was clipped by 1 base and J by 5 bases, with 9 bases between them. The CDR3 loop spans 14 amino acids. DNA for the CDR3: TGCGCCAGCAGCCAAGTAAGCCAGCACAATGAGCAGTTCTTC. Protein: CASSQVSQHNEQFF.

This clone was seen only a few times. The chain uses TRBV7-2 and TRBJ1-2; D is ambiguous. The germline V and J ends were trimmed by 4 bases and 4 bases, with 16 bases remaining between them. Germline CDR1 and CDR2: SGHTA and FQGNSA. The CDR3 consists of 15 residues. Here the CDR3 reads CASSSQPFSGYGYTF. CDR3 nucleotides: TGTGCCAGCAGCTCGCAACCATTTTCCGGCTATGGCTACACCTTC. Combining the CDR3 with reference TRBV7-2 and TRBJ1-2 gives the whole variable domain GAGVSQSPSNKVTEKGKDVELRCDPISGHTALYWYRQSLGQGLEFLIYFQGNSAPDKSGLPSDRFSAERTGGSVSTLTIQRTQQEDSAVYLCASSSQPFSGYGYTFGSGTRLTVV.

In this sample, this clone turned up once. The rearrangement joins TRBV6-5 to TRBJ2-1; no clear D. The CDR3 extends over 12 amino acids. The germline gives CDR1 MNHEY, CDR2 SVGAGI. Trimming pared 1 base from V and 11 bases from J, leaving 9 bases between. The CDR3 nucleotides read TGTGCCAGCAGTTACTACGCAGGAAAGCAGTTCTTC. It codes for CASSYYAGKQFF.

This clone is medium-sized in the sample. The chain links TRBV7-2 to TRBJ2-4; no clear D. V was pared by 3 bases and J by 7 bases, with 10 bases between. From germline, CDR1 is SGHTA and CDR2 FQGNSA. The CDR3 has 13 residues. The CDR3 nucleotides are TGTGCCAGCAGCTTTCGGAGCCCCAACATTCAGTACTTC. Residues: CASSFRSPNIQYF.

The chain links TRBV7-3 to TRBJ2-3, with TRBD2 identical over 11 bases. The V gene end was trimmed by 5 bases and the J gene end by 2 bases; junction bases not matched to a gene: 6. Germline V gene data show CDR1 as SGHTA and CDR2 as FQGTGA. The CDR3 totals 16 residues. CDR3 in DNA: TGTGCCAGCAGCCATGGGACTAGCGGATTCACAGATACGCAGTATTTT. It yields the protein CASSHGTSGFTDTQYF. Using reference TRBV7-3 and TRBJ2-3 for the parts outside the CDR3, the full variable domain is GAGVSQTPSNKVTEKGKYVELRCDPISGHTALYWYRQSLGQGPEFLIYFQGTGAADDSGLPNDRFFAVRPEGSVSTLKIQRTERGDSAVYLCASSHGTSGFTDTQYFGPGTRLTVL.

The CDR3 sequence: CSVRYQETQYF. The CDR3 DNA sequence: TGCAGCGTTCGCTACCAAGAGACCCAGTACTTC. This sequence joins TRBV29-1 and TRBJ2-5, with D unresolved. Trimming took off 5 bases at V and 0 bases at J, with 4 bases between the two ends. This CDR3 is built from 11 residues. Looked up from germline, CDR1 is SQVTM and CDR2 is ANQGSEA. Full variable domain (missing parts from reference TRBV29-1 and TRBJ2-5): SAVISQKPSRDICQRGTSLTIQCQVDSQVTMMFWYRQQPGQSLTLIATANQGSEATYESGFVIDKFPISRPNLTFSTLTVSNMSPEDSSIYLCSVRYQETQYFGPGTRLLVL.

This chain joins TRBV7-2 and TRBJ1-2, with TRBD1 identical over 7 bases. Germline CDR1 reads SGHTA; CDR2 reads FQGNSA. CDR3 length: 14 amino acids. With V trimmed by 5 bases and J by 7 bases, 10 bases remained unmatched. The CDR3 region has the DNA TGTGCCAGCAGCCACAGGGGATCCCTTCTTGGCTACACCTTC. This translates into CASSHRGSLLGYTF.

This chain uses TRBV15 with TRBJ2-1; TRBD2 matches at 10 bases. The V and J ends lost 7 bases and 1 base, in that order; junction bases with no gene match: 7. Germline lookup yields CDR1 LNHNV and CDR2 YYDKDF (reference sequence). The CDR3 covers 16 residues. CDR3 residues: CATTRTSGRSYNEQFF. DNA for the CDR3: TGTGCCACCACCCGGACTAGCGGTCGTTCCTACAATGAGCAGTTCTTC.

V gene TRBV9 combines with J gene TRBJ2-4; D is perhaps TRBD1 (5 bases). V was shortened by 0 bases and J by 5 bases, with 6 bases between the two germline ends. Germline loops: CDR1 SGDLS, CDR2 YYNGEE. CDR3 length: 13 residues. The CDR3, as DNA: TGTGCCAGCAGCGTAGTAGGGGAAAACATTCAGTACTTC. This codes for CASSVVGENIQYF.

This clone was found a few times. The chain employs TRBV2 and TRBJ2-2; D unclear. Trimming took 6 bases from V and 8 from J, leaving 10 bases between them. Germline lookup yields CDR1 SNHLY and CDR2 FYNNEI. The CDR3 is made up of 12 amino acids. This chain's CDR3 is CASSPRVGELFF. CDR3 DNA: TGTGCCAGCAGCCCCCGAGTTGGGGAGCTGTTTTTT.

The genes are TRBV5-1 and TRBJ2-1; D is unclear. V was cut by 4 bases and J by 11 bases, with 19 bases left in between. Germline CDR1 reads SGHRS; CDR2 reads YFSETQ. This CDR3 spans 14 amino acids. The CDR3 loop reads CASSRSPDRVKQFF. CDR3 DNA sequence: TGCGCCAGCAGCCGGAGCCCGGACCGGGTAAAGCAGTTCTTC.

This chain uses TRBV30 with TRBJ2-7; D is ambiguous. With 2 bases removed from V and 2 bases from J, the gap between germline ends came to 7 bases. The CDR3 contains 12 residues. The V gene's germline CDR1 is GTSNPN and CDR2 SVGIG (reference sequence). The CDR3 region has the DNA TGTGCCTGGAGTAAGGGTCCCTACGAGCAGTACTTC. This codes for CAWSKGPYEQYF. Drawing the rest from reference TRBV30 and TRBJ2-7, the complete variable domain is SQTIHQWPATLVQPVGSPLSLECTVEGTSNPNLYWYRQAAGRGLQLLFYSVGIGQISSEVPQNLSASRPQDRQFILSSKKLLLSDSGFYLCAWSKGPYEQYFGPGTRLTVT.

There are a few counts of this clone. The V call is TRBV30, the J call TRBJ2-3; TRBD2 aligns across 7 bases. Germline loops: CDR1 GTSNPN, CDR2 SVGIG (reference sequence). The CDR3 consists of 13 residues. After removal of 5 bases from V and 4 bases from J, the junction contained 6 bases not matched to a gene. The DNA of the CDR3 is TGTGCCTGGCCGGGAGGAGGATCAGATACGCAGTATTTT. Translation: CAWPGGGSDTQYF. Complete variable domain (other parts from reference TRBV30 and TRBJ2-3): SQTIHQWPATLVQPVGSPLSLECTVEGTSNPNLYWYRQAAGRGLQLLFYSVGIGQISSEVPQNLSASRPQDRQFILSSKKLLLSDSGFYLCAWPGGGSDTQYFGPGTRLTVL.

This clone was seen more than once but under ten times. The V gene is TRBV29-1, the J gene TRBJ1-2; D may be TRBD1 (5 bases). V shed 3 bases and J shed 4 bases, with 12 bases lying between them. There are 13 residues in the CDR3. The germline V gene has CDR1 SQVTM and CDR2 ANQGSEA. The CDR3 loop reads CSVDDSTSYGYTF. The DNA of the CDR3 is TGCAGCGTTGACGACAGTACCAGCTATGGCTACACCTTC.

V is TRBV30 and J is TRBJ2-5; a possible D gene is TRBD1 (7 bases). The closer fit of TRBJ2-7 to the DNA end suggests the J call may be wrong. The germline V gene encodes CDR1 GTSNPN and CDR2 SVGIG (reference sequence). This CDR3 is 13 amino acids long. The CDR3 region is CACRRAGGNEQYF. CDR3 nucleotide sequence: TGTGCCTGCCGCAGGGCAGGGGGGAACGAGCAGTACTTC.

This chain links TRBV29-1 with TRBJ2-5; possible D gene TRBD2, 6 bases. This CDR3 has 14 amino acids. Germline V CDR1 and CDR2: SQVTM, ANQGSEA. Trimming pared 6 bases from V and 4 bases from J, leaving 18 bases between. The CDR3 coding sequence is TGCAGCGTAGAAACTGGGACTGTGGGAGAGACCCAGTACTTC. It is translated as CSVETGTVGETQYF.